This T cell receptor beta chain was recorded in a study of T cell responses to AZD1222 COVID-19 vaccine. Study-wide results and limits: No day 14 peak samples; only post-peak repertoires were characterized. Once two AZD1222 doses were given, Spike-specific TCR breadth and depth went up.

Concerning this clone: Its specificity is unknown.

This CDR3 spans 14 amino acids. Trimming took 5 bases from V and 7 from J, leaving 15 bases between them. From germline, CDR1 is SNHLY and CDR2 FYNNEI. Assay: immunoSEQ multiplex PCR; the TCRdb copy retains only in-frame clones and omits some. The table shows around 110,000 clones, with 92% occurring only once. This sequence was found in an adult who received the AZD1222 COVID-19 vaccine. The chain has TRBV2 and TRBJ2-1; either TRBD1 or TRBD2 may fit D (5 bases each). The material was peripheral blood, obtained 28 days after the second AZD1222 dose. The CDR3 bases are TGTGCCAGCAGTTTGGGGGATACTTTTAATGAGCAGTTCTTC. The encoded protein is CASSLGDTFNEQFF.